These 15 T cell receptor beta chains were all obtained from the same sample, sequenced in a study of shared clonotypes between healthy human individuals. Using immunoSEQ multiplex PCR, the repertoire was profiled, and TCRdb retains in-frame clones only, with some absent. The table lists over a million clones, about 80% of them singletons, with 0.5% to 0.65% in the top ten. Sequencing input: memory CD4+ T cells from PBMCs. Regarding subset: CD45RA-negative fraction. The source of these receptors is a young man in good health. Some clones in this sample may be carry-over from other donors' samples.

The V and J genes are TRBV19 and TRBJ2-7, with 7 bases lining up with TRBD1. Per germline, CDR1 LNHDA and CDR2 SQIVND (reference sequence). V was pared by 5 bases and J by 3 bases, with 7 bases of the junction left unmatched. The CDR3 is 14 amino acids. CDR3 loop: CASSDRARLYEQYF. CDR3 DNA: TGTGCCAGTAGTGACAGGGCCCGACTCTACGAGCAGTACTTC.

On this clone: Other nucleotide sequences in the sample specify the same CDR3. The gene calls are TRBV11-2 and TRBJ2-7; the match to TRBD2 covers 9 bases. Trimming cost V 5 bases and J 3 bases; bases outside gene matches: 2. Germline CDR1 reads SGHAT; CDR2 reads FQNNGV. The CDR3 sequence is 13 residues long. CDR3 nucleotides: TGTGCCAGCAGCAGGACTAGCGACTACGAGCAGTACTTC. As protein: CASSRTSDYEQYF.

The V gene is TRBV7-9, the J gene TRBJ1-6; D is uncertain. The CDR3 has 12 amino acids. V was trimmed by 4 bases and J by 7 bases, leaving 5 bases between them. Germline V lookup: CDR1 SEHNR, CDR2 FQNEAQ (reference sequence). DNA of the CDR3: TGTGCCAGCAGCTCCGACAATTCACCCCTCCACTTT. Amino acids: CASSSDNSPLHF.

This sequence joins TRBV30 and TRBJ1-1; 10 nucleotides agree with TRBD1. The CDR3 sequence is 14 residues long. Germline values: CDR1 GTSNPN, CDR2 SVGIG (reference sequence). V was pared by 3 bases and J by 4 bases, with 5 bases of the junction left unmatched. The CDR3 loop is CAWRLTGGPTEAFF. For the CDR3, the DNA is TGTGCCTGGAGGCTGACAGGGGGCCCCACTGAAGCTTTCTTT.

V usage is TRBV5-6 and J usage is TRBJ2-5; D not resolved. V was trimmed by 0 bases and J by 6 bases, leaving 6 bases between them. This CDR3 region has 12 residues. The germline gives CDR1 SGHDT, CDR2 YYEEEE. The CDR3 protein is CASSLASKTQYF. CDR3 in DNA: TGTGCCAGCAGCTTGGCCTCCAAGACCCAGTACTTC.

This chain connects TRBV5-4 to TRBJ2-5, with 10 nucleotides matching TRBD2. The CDR3 length is 19 residues. Trimming took 3 bases from V and 5 from J; bases not matched to a gene: 19. Germline CDR1 and CDR2: SGHNT and YYREEE (reference sequence). The CDR3, as DNA: TGTGCCAGCAGCTCCGCCTTTTTCGGGCTAGCGGGAGTCATGGAGACCCAGTACTTC. Its translation: CASSSAFFGLAGVMETQYF.

As to this clone: The sample has other DNA sequences that encode this CDR3 too. The CDR3 sequence: CASSPLASGANVLTF. The CDR3, as DNA: TGTGCCAGCAGTCCATTAGCCTCTGGGGCCAACGTCCTGACTTTC. V is TRBV6-5 and J is TRBJ2-6; D is unresolved. This CDR3 contains 15 residues. Trimming shortened V by 5 bases and J by 0 bases, and 8 bases separated the two germline ends. Germline V lookup: CDR1 MNHEY, CDR2 SVGAGI.

This rearrangement joins TRBV28 to TRBJ2-5; 12 bases agree with TRBD2. CDR3 length equals 15 residues. V shed 3 bases, J shed 4 bases, and the junction held 3 bases outside the gene matches. CDR1 and CDR2 (germline): MDHEN, SYDVKM. The CDR3, as DNA: TGTGCCAGCAGTTTGACTAGCGGGAGAGGAGAGACCCAGTACTTC. As protein: CASSLTSGRGETQYF. The variable domain in full, completed from reference TRBV28 and TRBJ2-5, reads DVKVTQSSRYLVKRTGEKVFLECVQDMDHENMFWYRQDPGLGLRLIYFSYDVKMKEKGDIPEGYSVSREKKERFSLILESASTNQTSMYLCASSLTSGRGETQYFGPGTRLLVL.

This clone was counted only a few times. The gene calls are TRBV9 and TRBJ2-1; D possibly uses TRBD1 or TRBD2 (5 bases each). The ends were cut back, 4 bases at V and 9 bases at J, with 17 bases in the middle. Germline V CDR1 and CDR2: SGDLS, YYNGEE. The length of the CDR3 is 14 residues. CDR3 sequence reads: CASSPRGGSAEQFF. The CDR3 DNA follows: TGTGCCAGCAGCCCCCGGGGCGGCAGTGCTGAGCAGTTCTTC. Full variable domain (missing parts from reference TRBV9 and TRBJ2-1): DSGVTQTPKHLITATGQRVTLRCSPRSGDLSVYWYQQSLDQGLQFLIQYYNGEERAKGNILERFSAQQFPDLHSELNLSSLELGDSALYFCASSPRGGSAEQFFGPGTRLTVL.

The gene calls are TRBV6-5 and TRBJ1-1; D remains unclear. The germline gives CDR1 MNHEY, CDR2 SVGAGI. Trimming took off 0 bases at V and 1 base at J, with 9 bases between the two ends. This CDR3 spans 15 amino acids. The CDR3 loop is CASSYSLLTNTEAFF. CDR3 DNA: TGTGCCAGCAGTTACTCCCTACTAACGAACACTGAAGCTTTCTTT.

This clone came up many times. Other DNA sequences of this sample code for an identical CDR3. V and J are TRBV30 and TRBJ1-1; D gene unclear. CDR3 length: 12 amino acids. V gave up 5 bases and J gave up 4 bases, with 11 bases separating them. The germline CDR1 and CDR2 sequences are GTSNPN and SVGIG (reference sequence). CDR3 nucleotide sequence: TGTGCCTGGTCCCACGGGCGCACTGAAGCTTTCTTT. It codes for CAWSHGRTEAFF.

The chain carries TRBV6-1 and TRBJ2-3; no reliable D call. This CDR3 spans 15 amino acids. The germline V gene encodes CDR1 MNHNS and CDR2 SASEGT. The V gene lost 3 bases and the J gene lost 3 bases, with 13 bases spanning the gap. CDR3 region: CASSEPRLGTDTQYF. Here the CDR3 DNA reads TGTGCCAGCAGTGAGCCCCGTCTAGGTACAGATACGCAGTATTTT.

This clone was counted once. The gene calls are TRBV4-2 and TRBJ2-1; D is unresolved. Germline loops: CDR1 LGHNA, CDR2 YNFKEQ. The ends were cut back, 0 bases at V and 7 bases at J, with 7 bases in the middle. The CDR3 covers 13 residues. The CDR3 DNA sequence: TGTGCCAGCAGCCAAGATCAGGCAAATGAGCAGTTCTTC. This translates into CASSQDQANEQFF.

The gene calls are TRBV11-2 and TRBJ2-1, with 8 bases aligning to TRBD1. This CDR3 region has 15 residues. From germline, CDR1 is SGHAT and CDR2 FQNNGV. V lost 5 bases and J lost 1; bases outside the gene matches: 4. CDR3 region: CASSPDRGSYNEQFF. DNA of the CDR3: TGTGCCAGCAGCCCTGACAGGGGTTCCTACAATGAGCAGTTCTTC.

The rearrangement joins TRBV19 to TRBJ2-6, with D uncertain. CDR1 is LNHDA, CDR2 SQIVND, per germline (reference sequence). This CDR3 comprises 16 residues. V shed 5 bases and J shed 0 bases, with 11 bases lying between them. This CDR3 is CASSLRRASGANVLTF. CDR3 in DNA: TGTGCCAGTAGTCTCAGACGGGCCTCTGGGGCCAACGTCCTGACTTTC.